This TCR beta chain comes out of a study of T cell responses to AZD1222 COVID-19 vaccine. Regarding the study as a whole: Only after the peak T cell response were repertoires sampled. Donors, mostly white British, included more females; clonal diversity was possibly underestimated.

As for this clone: Antigen specificity is unknown.

The CDR3 covers 13 residues. V shed 8 bases and J 7 bases; nucleotides not matched to a gene: 5. Per germline, CDR1 MNHEY and CDR2 SMNVEV (reference sequence). Assay used: immunoSEQ multiplex PCR; TCRdb lists only in-frame clones, some missing. The sample lists more than 95,000 clones; about 89% were seen once. The V gene is TRBV27, the J gene TRBJ1-4, with 9 positions matching TRBD1. The receptor was isolated from an adult in good health. Sequencing was performed on peripheral blood, taken on day 0 of AZD1222 vaccination. CDR3 residues: CASRWTGAEKLFF. In DNA form, the CDR3 reads TGTGCCAGCCGCTGGACAGGGGCTGAAAAACTGTTTTTT.